This is a list of T cell receptor beta chains from one sample in a study of T cells in Graves' hyperthyroidism and ophthalmopathy. TCRdb recomputed calls from the multiplex PCR reads with MiXCR, one row per CDR3 protein. Of 550,000 to 650,000 distinct CDR3 sequences listed, approximately 14% are singletons. Sequenced input: blood. The receptors come from a woman in her thirties with Graves' hyperthyroidism that later progressed to Graves' ophthalmopathy. Each CDR3 is given with its conserved first and last residue. The D gene is left open where the match is weak. Only part of the rows carry a size: once, few, many, or a class if the clone is expanded.

d_gene,v_gene,abundance,len,j_gene,CDR3nt,CDR3aa
NA,TRBV9,NA,16,TRBJ2-3,TGTGCCAGCAGCGTAGACCCATTGGGGATTCCCGAGACGCAGTATTTT,CASSVDPLGIPETQYF
NA,TRBV12-3/TRBV12-4,many,17,TRBJ1-3,TGTGCCAGCAGTTTTGGCTTACAGGTCCTCTCTGGAAACACCATATATTTT,CASSFGLQVLSGNTIYF
TRBD2,TRBV19,few,18,TRBJ2-6,TGTGCCAGCAGATCTAGCGGGACCTACCTCTCTGGGGCCAACGTCCTGACTTTC,CASRSSGTYLSGANVLTF
NA,TRBV28,many,12,TRBJ1-2,TGTGCCAGCAGTTCCGGCCCGGAAGGCTACACCTTC,CASSSGPEGYTF
TRBD2,TRBV24-1,many,15,TRBJ2-2,TGTGCCACCCAACAACTAGCGGGAGTTTCCGGGGAGCTGTTTTTT,CATQQLAGVSGELFF
NA,TRBV12-5,many,13,TRBJ1-1,TGTGCTAGTGCTCTTCAGGGATCCACTGAAGCTTTCTTT,CASALQGSTEAFF
NA,TRBV12-3/TRBV12-4,NA,11,TRBJ2-4,TGTGCCAGCAGTCCCGGAAACATTCAGTACTTC,CASSPGNIQYF
NA,TRBV20-1,many,16,TRBJ1-1,TGCAGTGCTAGAGATTGGCAGGGAGGGCGGAACACTGAAGCTTTCTTT,CSARDWQGGRNTEAFF
TRBD2,TRBV27,NA,16,TRBJ2-7,TGTGCCAGCAGTTTACCCGGGGCGGGAGGCCCCTACGAGCAGTACTTC,CASSLPGAGGPYEQYF
NA,TRBV25-1,many,18,TRBJ2-3,TGTGCCAGCAGTGACCACAAATGGCGTCTTTCGAGGGGAGATACGCAGTATTTT,CASSDHKWRLSRGDTQYF
TRBD1,TRBV15,NA,14,TRBJ2-4,TGTGCCACCACATCCCGGGACAGGGCGAACATTCAGTACTTC,CATTSRDRANIQYF
NA,TRBV20-1,few,15,TRBJ1-3,TGCAGTGCTCAGGGAAGCTCACAACGGACGAACACCATATATTTT,CSAQGSSQRTNTIYF
TRBD1,TRBV6-2/TRBV6-3,many,14,TRBJ1-2,TGTGCCAGCAGGGACAGGCCGATTAACTATGGCTACACCTTC,CASRDRPINYGYTF
TRBD2,TRBV10-2,NA,16,TRBJ2-3,TGCGCCAGCAGTGTGACGGCGGGAGTTGGGACAGATACGCAGTATTTT,CASSVTAGVGTDTQYF
TRBD2,TRBV6-2/TRBV6-3,few,16,TRBJ2-1,TGTGCCAGCAGTGACGCCGGGACTAGCGTCTACAATGAGCAGTTCTTC,CASSDAGTSVYNEQFF
NA,TRBV28,NA,16,TRBJ1-5,TGTGCCAGCAGTTCTACCGGGGTGGTCAGCAATCAGCCCCAGCATTTT,CASSSTGVVSNQPQHF
NA,TRBV19,NA,15,TRBJ1-4,TGTGCCAGTAGGCCTGATGGGGCTGGAAAAGAAAAACTGTTTTTT,CASRPDGAGKEKLFF
NA,TRBV5-8,NA,16,TRBJ2-3,TGTGCCAGCAGCACCCCCAGCGCGTCTAGCACAGATACGCAGTATTTT,CASSTPSASSTDTQYF
NA,TRBV7-2,many,12,TRBJ1-2,TGTGCCAGCAGCTACAGGGACTATGGCTACACCTTC,CASSYRDYGYTF
NA,TRBV7-9,NA,16,TRBJ1-1,TGTGCCAGCAGGCCCACTATTAGGAGGGGCAACACTGAAGCTTTCTTT,CASRPTIRRGNTEAFF
NA,TRBV12-3/TRBV12-4,many,16,TRBJ1-2,TGTGCCAGCAGTTTATCGGGGTCTGCGCGTGTAGGCGGCTACACCTTC,CASSLSGSARVGGYTF
NA,TRBV11-2,many,14,TRBJ1-6,TGTGCCAGCAGCTTAGATCAGAGGAATTCACCCCTCCACTTT,CASSLDQRNSPLHF
NA,TRBV19,many,15,TRBJ1-2,TGTGCCAGTAGTAGGGAGGACGGACTGGCCTATGGCTACACCTTC,CASSREDGLAYGYTF
NA,TRBV4-1,NA,13,TRBJ2-1,TGCGCCAGCAGCCAGGCCCCGGGAGCGGGGCAGTTCTTC,CASSQAPGAGQFF
NA,TRBV6-1,many,13,TRBJ1-1,TGTGCCAGCAGGTTGGCAGGGGTCACTGAAGCTTTCTTT,CASRLAGVTEAFF
TRBD1,TRBV28,NA,14,TRBJ1-2,TGTGCCAGCAGTTTCCGGGACAGGGATTCTGGCTACACCTTC,CASSFRDRDSGYTF
NA,TRBV30,many,15,TRBJ2-3,TGTGCCTGGAGTAGGGGGGGCGCCATTCCAGATACGCAGTATTTT,CAWSRGGAIPDTQYF
TRBD2,TRBV6-2/TRBV6-3,few,18,TRBJ2-2,TGTGCCAGCAGTTCCCGACCGGGGAGCGGGAAAGGCACCGGGGAGCTGTTTTTT,CASSSRPGSGKGTGELFF
TRBD1,TRBV27,many,18,TRBJ1-4,TGTGCCAGCAGTTTATCGGACCTGTCAGGGGGCAGGGTTGAAAAACTGTTTTTT,CASSLSDLSGGRVEKLFF
TRBD1,TRBV20-1,few,13,TRBJ2-7,TGCAGTGCTAGAAAGACAGGGGGATACGAGCAGTACTTC,CSARKTGGYEQYF
NA,TRBV3-1,NA,15,TRBJ1-5,TGTGCCAGCAGCCAAGATACGACAGATAATCAGCCCCAGCATTTT,CASSQDTTDNQPQHF
TRBD1,TRBV20-1,NA,13,TRBJ1-2,TGCAGTGCAACCGGGACAGAGAACTATGGCTACACCTTC,CSATGTENYGYTF
TRBD1,TRBV12-3/TRBV12-4,many,15,TRBJ2-1,TGTGCCAGCAGTCTGACAGGGGACTTTTACAATGAGCAGTTCTTC,CASSLTGDFYNEQFF